Below, one T cell receptor beta chain is given with its context. Its antigen remains unidentified. No base quality information exists; no much larger clone differs at one position. The sample comes from a study of cytomegalovirus exposure and HLA in healthy donors (dated by TCRdb to 2016 to 2017). In the study overall: According to an earlier analysis of several hundred of the donors, 200 million or so T cells yielded 90 million to 140 million unique TCR beta sequences and around 300 Gb of sequence data. An early release covering just under 650 HLA-typed donors comprised approximately 300 gigabases of sequencing data and 85 million to 100 million unique TCR sequences. Of the roughly 400 genotyped donors, around 81% fell in the genetic ancestry cluster associated with self-reported Caucasian donors. The study aimed to test whether cataloging public T cell receptors could reveal signatures of past pathogen exposure. The study used immunosequencing to profile the T cell repertoires of 600 to 850 subjects and linked those repertoires to cytomegalovirus serostatus. In addition to the first cohort of 666 subjects, a separate validation cohort of 130 or so different subjects was used. High-throughput TCR immunosequencing, statistical association of individual TCRs with disease status, and machine learning were combined to predict cytomegalovirus infection status. In a later analysis, previously published TCR beta repertoires from about 640 donors were re-analyzed and high-resolution HLA genotyping was added so that TCR occurrence patterns could be studied. The later analysis used no new phenotypic data to find candidate immune exposures, relying instead on TCR beta sequences and their occurrence across donors. In an earlier analysis of a few hundred of the donors, high-throughput TCR beta sequencing was used to judge whether each TCR beta V gene segment behaved as functional or pseudogenic. Donor age, sex, ethnicity and CMV serostatus were compiled alongside the repertoire data. A later genetic analysis used genome-wide SNP genotypes for about three fifths of the 666 donors, treating that subset as a discovery cohort. All discovery cohort repertoires had been generated on a single sequencing platform. HLA typing covered class I and class II loci at four-digit resolution. Typing coverage differed by locus: A, B, C, DRB1 and DQB1 were typed in roughly 629-630 donors, DQA1 in roughly 500, DPA1 in nearly 610, and DPB1 in 400 to 480. Roughly five DR-DQ haplotypes were handled as single units for association and clustering because linkage in the cohort was strong. Among 300 to 500 genotyped donors of the cohort, an average of approximately 220,000 unique TCR beta nucleotide sequences was sequenced per donor, of which 15% to 20% were non-productive. Study-wide conclusions, independent of this receptor: Most TCR sequences were seen in very few donors, while some public TCRs were found in many individuals. In a later analysis, most CMV-associated TCR beta chains were found to appear HLA-restricted, with HLA associations seemingly driven largely by CMV exposure. According to a later analysis, TCR association rates differed among HLA loci, with DRB1 alleles showing the most associated TCRs and HLA-C alleles showing the fewest. Correlated functional status among segregating V segments might be attributable to linkage disequilibrium, but an unknown experimental factor could not be ruled out. A later analysis found that HLA-associated TCR beta chains were more clonally expanded and had lower generation probabilities than equally common non-associated chains. Compared with the roughly 670-donor mean, donors in an Asian-associated ancestry cluster had fewer N-insertions in productive TCRs, according to a later genetic analysis. A few of the identified cytomegalovirus-associated TCR beta chains were confirmed in vitro to be specific for cytomegalovirus antigens. The 87-base-pair reads could not distinguish some IMGT-functional V segments, including TRBV6-2 and TRBV6-3, so those segments were excluded. A further reported finding was that TCR beta sequences accurately predicted the HLA-A and HLA-B alleles for most subjects in the first cohort. When HLA alleles, especially DR and DQ, strongly co-occurred, attributing TCR associations to individual alleles was difficult. The only immune exposure information available for the cohort was CMV serostatus. The authors suggested that the approach could potentially be extended to other disease states and immunological phenotypes. In both the original and validation cohorts, the classifier was reported to diagnose cytomegalovirus status with high specificity and sensitivity. A later analysis associated 17,000 or so TCR beta sequences with specific HLA alleles at a false discovery rate of 0.05. Sequencing depth was assumed to be roughly uniform across donors in the presence/absence analyses, though that assumption may not hold. Because counts were too low, roughly 18 rarely observed V segments, including chromosome 9 orphons, were left out of the earlier analysis of approximately 580 of the donors. A later genetic analysis associated a missense DCLRE1C variant with V-gene and J-gene trimming of TCR beta chains, and an independent cohort replicated the association. In the study, about 150 TCR beta chains were listed as associated with cytomegalovirus. Broadly in line with IMGT annotations, most TCR beta V segments showed up in productive rearrangements about 87% or about 30% of the time in an earlier analysis of roughly 590 of the donors. The cohort was sequenced for TCR beta chains only, and without alpha or paired-chain data the features that could be detected were limited. A group of highly shared sequence variants was considered likely to be a technical artifact of the sequencing pipeline. Several of the top co-occurrence clusters appeared to be linked to parvovirus B19, influenza, CMV and Epstein-Barr virus, according to a later analysis. Because HLA typing was unavailable for some donors at each locus, only the typed subset was used in association tests.

The cohort was made up of under 800 healthy bone marrow donors. Cohort members were all nominally healthy when sampled, although unrecorded immune exposures were likely present. The donor was CMV seronegative and was included in the group of hundreds of seronegative cohort members. Every donor gave a peripheral blood sample, and the peripheral blood mononuclear cells from that sample were used for TCR beta sequencing. The Qiagen DNeasy Blood Extraction Kit was used to extract genomic DNA from the blood cell samples. After removal of 1 base from V and 2 bases from J, the junction retains 9 bases not matched to a gene. As encoded in the germline V gene, CDR1 is SGHRS while CDR2 is YFSETQ. The CDR3 holds 16 amino acids from the cysteine to the phenylalanine. Kept here is only the CDR3 DNA, which spans 48 bases and is read in frame from base 1. Receptor amplification or capture employed the immunoSEQ multiplex PCR assay. For the multiplex PCR, a mixture combining 60 forward primers for TCR Vbeta segments and 13 reverse primers for TCR Jbeta segments was used. A multiplex PCR assay on genomic DNA amplified the CDR3 region of rearranged TCR beta genes. On the Illumina HiSeq System, the amplified TCR beta libraries were sequenced as 87-base-pair reads. In the source study's methods: Across the 500 to 750 repertoires, a later analysis counted about 81 million unique TCR beta chains, around 11 million of which were shared by at least two donors. Raw reads were error-corrected and collapsed into unique sequences with a nearest-neighbor algorithm that merged closely related sequences to remove PCR and sequencing errors. CDR3 sequences were aligned to IMGT reference sequences to assign V, D and J gene segments. For a sequence to be retained, a match of at least six nucleotides to both a V gene segment and a J gene segment was required. Rearrangements were called productive when the CDR3 lacked stop codons and stayed in frame with V and J; all others were non-productive. Following IMGT convention, CDR3 was defined as the stretch from the second conserved V-encoded cysteine to the conserved J-encoded phenylalanine. The earlier analysis of roughly 590 of the donors excluded any sequence lacking an unambiguous match to a single V gene segment. An earlier analysis of approximately 590 of the donors classified V segments as functional when productive rearrangements were above 56.7% and as segregating when the standard deviation between donors was above 5%. A statistical classification framework was built for diagnosing cytomegalovirus status from the catalog of TCR beta chain sequences. A later analysis assigned V and J genes by comparing TCR nucleotide sequences with IMGT/GENE-DB human TR gene sequences. The TCRdist pipeline was used in a later analysis to assign CDR3 sequences and most-parsimonious VDJ recombination scenarios. In a later analysis, each TCR beta chain was defined by its CDR3 amino acid sequence together with its V-gene family, and reads lacking a unique V-gene family were excluded. In a later analysis, 550 to 650 highly shared, low-generation-probability nucleotide sequences were removed to address suspected cross-contamination and a sequencing artifact. For each public chain, a later analysis derived a clonal expansion index from normalized ranks of inferred template counts within each repertoire. A later analysis computed generation probabilities with a VDJ recombination model fitted to out-of-frame rearrangements, and checked the results against IGoR. In a later analysis, hypergeometric tests were used to score TCR-TCR, TCR-HLA and TCR-CMV co-occurrence, with a repertoire-size bias correction applied to TCR pairs. To estimate false discovery rates, a later analysis permuted the HLA or CMV assignments 20 times. In a later analysis, co-occurring TCRs were grouped with DBSCAN, and TCRdist sequence similarity was added when clustering was performed within HLA-allele-positive subsets. Co-occurrence clustering excluded repertoires with fewer than 30,000 or more than 120,000 public chains, plus five with anomalous nucleotide sharing. TCRdb holds this immuneACCESS table with in-frame rearrangements only. Some clones are missing; in checked studies, unresolved V genes explain under half, and the rest has no known cause. That table furnishes V, J and clone size, whereas the DNA furnished D and trimming. The sample table lists roughly 250,000 clones, about 80% of them with a count of one. Of the sample, over 0.3% falls within the top ten clones.

The V and J genes are TRBV5-1 and TRBJ2-7, with 7 bases matching TRBD2. Sample: PBMCs. The TCR sequence derives from a girl aged 2 to 9 in good health and CMV-seronegative. The CDR3 amino acid sequence is: CASSLSGLADTYEQYF. The nucleotides are TGCGCCAGCAGCTTGTCTGGGCTAGCGGATACCTACGAGCAGTACTTC.